The next 10 T cell receptor beta chains were all read from a single sample in a study of technical replicates of blood from a handful of donors (dated by TCRdb to the late 2010s). Library preparation used the immunoSEQ multiplex PCR assay. TCRdb obtained this table from immuneACCESS and retained in-frame rearrangements with V and J assigned. These tables miss some clones; where compared with another copy, unresolved V genes account for less than half of the shortfall, and the remainder is unexplained. This sample lists tens of thousands of clones; roughly 93% were detected once. The top ten clones comprise 4.2% of the sample. Sequencing was carried out using PBMCs. The receptor set was obtained from a human donor in good health. Some clones in this sample may be carry-over from other donors' samples.

The J gene is TRBJ2-5, the V gene TRBV12-5, with 9 bases identical to TRBD2. CDR1 is LGHNT and CDR2 is FRNRAP in the germline V gene. Losses at the gene ends were 7 bases for V and 4 bases for J; bases not matched to a gene: 13. This CDR3 comprises 16 residues. This CDR3 is CASAPPMAGGRETQYF. The CDR3 nucleotides read TGTGCTAGTGCTCCTCCGATGGCGGGAGGGCGAGAGACCCAGTACTTC.

The chain is built from TRBV5-1 and TRBJ2-5, with 9 bases identical to TRBD2. The CDR3 has 14 residues. Germline trimming cut 6 bases from V and 7 bases from J; bases unmatched to any gene: 10. Germline V gene sequence: CDR1 SGHRS, CDR2 YFSETQ. The CDR3 nucleotides are TGCGCCAGCACCACAGTAGCGGGGGATCCGACCCAGTACTTC. Its translation: CASTTVAGDPTQYF.

The CDR3 sequence is CASSESGGAVDTQYF. In DNA form, the CDR3 reads TGTGCCAGCAGTGAATCGGGGGGCGCGGTGGATACGCAGTATTTT. The chain carries TRBV6-1 and TRBJ2-3, with a possible D match to TRBD2 (7 bases). The CDR3 spans 15 residues. Germline V gives CDR1 MNHNS, CDR2 SASEGT. Trimming removed 2 bases from V and 6 bases from J, with 15 bases in between.

Here the CDR3 DNA reads TGTGCCAGCAGTGGGACCGGGACAGGGTACACCGGGGAGCTGTTTTTT. Translation gives CASSGTGTGYTGELFF. The rearrangement links TRBV2 to TRBJ2-2; TRBD1 matches 9 bases. Germline trimming cut 4 bases from V and 3 bases from J; bases unmatched to any gene: 6. This CDR3 contains 16 residues. Per germline, CDR1 SNHLY and CDR2 FYNNEI.

The chain couples TRBV7-3 to TRBJ1-2; 8 positions agree with TRBD1. Losses at the gene ends were 3 bases for V and 7 bases for J; bases not matched to a gene: 13. The CDR3 is 16 residues long. CDR1 and CDR2 from the germline V gene are SGHTA and FQGTGA. CDR3 amino acids: CASSFLGDRGPSGYTF. CDR3 DNA sequence: TGTGCCAGCAGCTTCCTAGGCGACAGGGGACCTAGTGGCTACACCTTC.

The chain recombines TRBV6-1 with TRBJ2-1; possible D gene TRBD2, 5 bases. This CDR3 spans 13 amino acids. V dropped 3 bases and J dropped 4 bases, with 7 bases sitting between them. Germline lookup yields CDR1 MNHNS and CDR2 SASEGT. CDR3 loop: CASSDGKYNEQFF. Here the CDR3 DNA reads TGTGCCAGCAGTGACGGGAAGTACAATGAGCAGTTCTTC.

The V gene is TRBV7-9, the J gene TRBJ1-5; tentatively, D is TRBD1 (6 bases). In germline, CDR1 is SEHNR, CDR2 FQNEAQ (reference sequence). V lost 2 bases to trimming and J lost 3 bases, with 11 bases between them. This CDR3 has 15 amino acids. In nucleotides, the CDR3 is TGTGCCAGCAGCTTATCGGACAGCCCCAATCAGCCCCAGCATTTT. Translated: CASSLSDSPNQPQHF.

The CDR3 DNA sequence: TGTGCCAGCAGACACAGGGTCTCCTACAATGAGCAGTTCTTC. Residues: CASRHRVSYNEQFF. This rearrangement joins TRBV2 to TRBJ2-1; perhaps TRBD1 as D (6 bases). The CDR3 length is 14 residues. Germline V lookup: CDR1 SNHLY, CDR2 FYNNEI. The V end was cut by 6 bases, the J end by 0 bases, with 9 bases between.

V is TRBV27 and J is TRBJ2-5, with D possibly being TRBD2 (5 bases). There are 14 residues in the CDR3. Germline CDR1 and CDR2: MNHEY and SMNVEV (reference sequence). Trimming left V 3 bases short and J 7 bases short, with 15 bases between. The CDR3 sequence: CASSFRGERATQYF. The CDR3 region has the DNA TGTGCCAGCAGTTTCCGGGGAGAACGGGCGACCCAGTACTTC.

J is TRBJ1-2 and V is TRBV4-2; 7 nucleotides align to TRBD1. The CDR3 is 15 residues long. Per the germline V gene, CDR1 is LGHNA and CDR2 is YNFKEQ. The trim removed 2 bases at V and 3 bases at J, leaving 6 bases unmatched. CDR3 nucleotides: TGTGCCAGCAGCCAAATACAGGGGTCCTACTATGGCTACACCTTC. It encodes CASSQIQGSYYGYTF.